Following are 15 T cell receptor beta chains from one sample sequenced in a study of T cells in Graves' hyperthyroidism and ophthalmopathy. Amplified TCR beta CDR3 regions derived from RNA transcripts. Initially, a first-round RT-PCR of the TCR CDR3 employed the HTBI primer set. One entry per CDR3 protein, called by TCRdb with MiXCR from the multiplex PCR reads. The table records around 350,000 distinct CDR3 sequences, 15% to 20% of them present only once. Material for sequencing was blood. The receptors stem from a young woman with Graves' hyperthyroidism.

This clonotype was detected ten times or more. The chain recombines TRBV28 with TRBJ2-7; the D gene is possibly TRBD1 (6 bases). The ends were cut back, 3 bases at V and 11 bases at J, with 20 bases in the middle. Per germline, CDR1 MDHEN and CDR2 SYDVKM. The CDR3 has 14 amino acids. This CDR3 is CASSLVSGRRQEYF. The CDR3 nucleotides read TGTGCCAGCAGTTTGGTCTCGGGGCGCCGACAGGAGTACTTC.

This clonotype was detected once. The gene calls are TRBV12-3 or TRBV12-4 and TRBJ2-7; 7 bases are a match to TRBD1. V was clipped by 5 bases and J by 2 bases; unmatched bases: 9. CDR3 length: 15 amino acids. The CDR3 loop is CASSPTGVKAYEQYF. CDR3 coding DNA: TGTGCCAGCAGTCCCACAGGGGTCAAGGCCTACGAGCAGTACTTC.

Ten or more counts support this clonotype. The rearrangement uses TRBV20-1 and TRBJ2-7; D not resolved. V gave up 2 bases and J gave up 3 bases, with 8 bases separating them. This CDR3 is built from 12 residues. CDR1 is DFQATT, CDR2 SNEGSKA, per germline (reference sequence). CDR3 loop: CSARLFNYEQYF. Here the CDR3 DNA reads TGCAGTGCTAGACTCTTCAACTACGAGCAGTACTTC.

This clonotype was found many times. This rearrangement joins TRBV9 to TRBJ1-1; D is undetermined. Between the trimmed V and J ends, which lost 4 bases and 2 bases, there was a span of 12 bases. The CDR3 spans 14 residues. Germline CDR1 SGDLS, CDR2 YYNGEE. The CDR3 DNA reads as TGTGCCAGCAGCCCGGCCACAAGAAACACTGAAGCTTTCTTT. Amino acids: CASSPATRNTEAFF.

This clonotype was seen more than once but under ten times. The chain couples TRBV6-5 to TRBJ1-1; no definite D call. Trimming pared 0 bases from V and 11 bases from J, leaving 19 bases between. Germline-derived CDR1 and CDR2 are MNHEY and SVGAGI. The CDR3 runs 15 residues. CDR3 in DNA: TGTGCCAGCAGTTACTCCCCTGGAGAGCGTCCCGAGGCTTTCTTT. Protein: CASSYSPGERPEAFF.

This clonotype was detected ten times or more. The chain employs TRBV5-1 and TRBJ1-1; weak D call: TRBD1 (6 bases). The V end was cut by 2 bases, the J end by 2 bases, with 13 bases between. CDR3 length: 15 amino acids. The V gene's germline CDR1 is SGHRS and CDR2 YFSETQ. The CDR3 DNA follows: TGCGCCAGCAGCTTCAATCCAGGGGCTAACACTGAAGCTTTCTTT. Amino acids: CASSFNPGANTEAFF.

This clonotype was counted ten times or more. V is TRBV4-1 and J is TRBJ1-5, with 8 bases aligning to TRBD1. Trimming cost V 4 bases and J 6 bases; bases outside gene matches: 8. Germline values: CDR1 MGHRA, CDR2 YSYEKL. The CDR3 has 15 amino acids. CDR3 sequence (DNA): TGCGCCAGCAGCCGGACCGGACAGGGAAGTCAGCCCCAGCATTTT. Amino acid sequence: CASSRTGQGSQPQHF.

A single count supports this clonotype. The chain recombines TRBV7-2 with TRBJ2-7; D possibly corresponds to TRBD1 (6 bases). CDR1 and CDR2 from the germline V gene are SGHTA and FQGNSA. This CDR3 comprises 14 residues. The V and J ends lost 2 bases and 0 bases respectively, with 8 bases between them. The CDR3 loop is CASSLQGNSYEQYF. The CDR3 DNA reads as TGTGCCAGCAGCTTACAGGGGAACTCCTACGAGCAGTACTTC.

The chain carries TRBV6-1 and TRBJ1-5; D is perhaps TRBD1 (6 bases). Germline V lookup: CDR1 MNHNS, CDR2 SASEGT. This CDR3 has 13 residues. Trimming cost V 8 bases and J 0 bases, with 8 bases left between them. The CDR3 here is CASQGYSNQPQHF. The CDR3 region has the DNA TGTGCCAGCCAGGGGTATAGCAATCAGCCCCAGCATTTT.

J is TRBJ1-2 and V is TRBV2; D remains ambiguous. CDR1 SNHLY and CDR2 FYNNEI come from the germline V gene. Trimming took 2 bases from V and 6 from J, leaving 13 bases between them. The CDR3 extends over 14 amino acids. Here the CDR3 DNA reads TGTGCCAGCAGTGAAAGATCCGGGGTTCATGGCTACACCTTC. Translating gives CASSERSGVHGYTF. Full variable domain (outside the CDR3, taken from reference TRBV2 and TRBJ1-2): EPEVTQTPSHQVTQMGQEVILRCVPISNHLYFYWYRQILGQKVEFLVSFYNNEISEKSEIFDDQFSVERPDGSNFTLKIRSTKLEDSAMYFCASSERSGVHGYTFGSGTRLTVV.

This clonotype was picked up many times. The genes are TRBV20-1 and TRBJ1-5; 7 nucleotides match TRBD1. With V trimmed by 8 bases and J by 4 bases, 17 bases remained unmatched. The CDR3 is 16 amino acids. The germline V gene has CDR1 DFQATT and CDR2 SNEGSKA (reference sequence). The CDR3 is CSSQIPRTGMNQPQHF. The CDR3 region has the DNA TGCAGTTCGCAGATCCCCCGGACAGGAATGAATCAGCCCCAGCATTTT.

This clonotype was seen at least ten times. The rearrangement uses TRBV12-3 or TRBV12-4 and TRBJ1-5; D is unclear. The V and J ends lost 5 bases and 11 bases respectively, with 13 bases between them. The CDR3 has 12 residues. The CDR3 here is CASSLPTKTQHF. The CDR3 DNA is TGTGCCAGCAGTCTACCCACGAAGACCCAGCATTTT.

On this clonotype: Relative to the germline gene, one junction end is altered; a read error may explain this. J is TRBJ2-5 and V is TRBV6-5, with D unresolved. Germline-derived CDR1 and CDR2 are MNHEY and SVGAGI. The CDR3 contains 14 residues. The CDR3 region is CASSYVLSQGTQYF. The DNA of the CDR3 is TGTGCCAGCAGTTATGTACTCTCCCAAGGGACCCAGTACTTC.

This clonotype was detected ten times or more. V gene TRBV9 combines with J gene TRBJ1-2; TRBD1 aligns across 8 bases. V lost 4 bases and J lost 6; bases outside the gene matches: 11. Germline V lookup: CDR1 SGDLS, CDR2 YYNGEE. This CDR3 has 15 residues. CDR3 protein: CASSPGQGGGDGYTF. The CDR3 DNA reads TGTGCCAGCAGCCCCGGACAGGGCGGAGGGGATGGCTACACCTTC. The variable domain in full, with the rest retrieved from reference TRBV9 and TRBJ1-2, is DSGVTQTPKHLITATGQRVTLRCSPRSGDLSVYWYQQSLDQGLQFLIQYYNGEERAKGNILERFSAQQFPDLHSELNLSSLELGDSALYFCASSPGQGGGDGYTFGSGTRLTVV.

This clonotype has ten or more counts. This rearrangement joins TRBV6-5 to TRBJ1-3; unclear D gene. CDR3 size: 15 residues. Trimming stripped 2 bases from V and 0 bases from J, with 8 bases between. Germline CDR1 MNHEY, CDR2 SVGAGI. In DNA form, the CDR3 reads TGTGCCAGCAGTTACAGCGGGGACTCTGGAAACACCATATATTTT. It translates to CASSYSGDSGNTIYF.